Below, one T cell receptor (beta chain) is given with its context. Given a much more abundant clone one base away, this may be a read error. The sample originates from a study of molecular identifiers for immune sequencing clone quantification. TCRdb processed the PCR reads anew with MiXCR; each CDR3 protein has one entry. The data contain around 100,000 distinct CDR3 sequences, around 30% of them singletons. V was shortened by 7 bases and J by 1 base, with 10 bases between the two germline ends. The CDR3 contains 13 residues. Germline V lookup: CDR1 SGHTA, CDR2 FQGNSA. Sequenced: naive CD8+ T cells from blood, with Jurkat cell RNA spiked in. Specified subset: FACS-sorted CD8+CD4-CCR7+CD45RA+ naive T cells. The gene calls are TRBV7-2 and TRBJ2-5, with D hard to call. This receptor was identified in a human donor in good health. Some libraries in this study had Jurkat cell RNA spiked in. This CDR3 is CASKTSIQETQYF. CDR3 nucleotides: TGTGCCAGCAAGACCTCTATCCAAGAGACCCAGTACTTC.